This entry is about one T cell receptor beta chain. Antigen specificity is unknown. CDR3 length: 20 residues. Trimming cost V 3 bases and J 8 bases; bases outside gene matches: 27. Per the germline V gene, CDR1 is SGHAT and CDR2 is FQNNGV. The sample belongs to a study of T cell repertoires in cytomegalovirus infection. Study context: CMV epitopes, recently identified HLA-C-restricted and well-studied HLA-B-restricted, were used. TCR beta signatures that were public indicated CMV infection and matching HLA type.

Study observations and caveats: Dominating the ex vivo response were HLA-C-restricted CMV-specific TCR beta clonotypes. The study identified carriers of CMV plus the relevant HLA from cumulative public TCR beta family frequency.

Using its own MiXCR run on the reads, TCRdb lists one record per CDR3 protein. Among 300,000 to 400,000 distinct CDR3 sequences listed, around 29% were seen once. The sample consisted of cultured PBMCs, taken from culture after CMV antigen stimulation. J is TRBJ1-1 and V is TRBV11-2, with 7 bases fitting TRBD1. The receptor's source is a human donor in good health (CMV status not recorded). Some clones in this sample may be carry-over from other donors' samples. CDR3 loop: CASSFWTGPPLEQRTVEAFF. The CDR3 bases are TGTGCCAGCAGCTTTTGGACAGGTCCTCCTCTTGAACAGAGAACGGTAGAAGCTTTCTTT.